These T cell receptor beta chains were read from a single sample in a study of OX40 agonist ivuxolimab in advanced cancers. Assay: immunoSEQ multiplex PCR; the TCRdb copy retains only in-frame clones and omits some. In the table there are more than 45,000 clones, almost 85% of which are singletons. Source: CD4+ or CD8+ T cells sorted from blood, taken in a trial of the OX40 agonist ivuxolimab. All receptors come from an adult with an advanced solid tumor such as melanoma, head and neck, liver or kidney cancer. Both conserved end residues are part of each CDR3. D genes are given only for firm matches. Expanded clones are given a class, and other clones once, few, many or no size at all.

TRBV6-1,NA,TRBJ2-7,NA,CASNQGVGVGEQYF,TGTGCCAGCAACCAGGGTGTTGGGGTCGGCGAGCAGTACTTC
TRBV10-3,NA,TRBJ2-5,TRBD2,CAISEGGERQETQYF,TGTGCCATCAGTGAGGGGGGGGAGAGACAAGAGACCCAGTACTTC
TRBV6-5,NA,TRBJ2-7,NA,CASSYFARGLDEQYF,TGTGCCAGCAGTTACTTCGCCAGGGGTCTGGACGAGCAGTACTTC
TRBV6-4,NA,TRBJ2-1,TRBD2,CATSGRGNNEQFF,TGTGCCACTAGCGGGAGGGGAAACAATGAGCAGTTCTTC
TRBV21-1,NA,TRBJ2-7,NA,CQQPYYEQYF,TGCCAGCAGCCCTATTACGAGCAGTACTTC
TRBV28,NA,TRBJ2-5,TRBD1,CASSPGTGAGEQYF,TGTGCCAGCAGTCCAGGGACAGGGGCTGGGGAGCAGTACTTC
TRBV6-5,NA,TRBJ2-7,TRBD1,CASSYDDRGLYEQYF,TGTGCCAGCAGTTACGATGACAGGGGGCTTTACGAGCAGTACTTC
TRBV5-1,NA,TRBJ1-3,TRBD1,CASSFQGGEGNTIYF,TGCGCCAGCAGCTTTCAGGGGGGCGAAGGAAACACCATATATTTT
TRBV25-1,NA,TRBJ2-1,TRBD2,CASHRAGGYNEQFF,TGTGCCAGCCATAGAGCGGGGGGCTACAATGAGCAGTTCTTC
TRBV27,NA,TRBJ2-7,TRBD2,CASSSLSGVSYEQYF,TGTGCCAGCAGTTCCCTTAGCGGGGTCAGCTACGAGCAGTACTTC
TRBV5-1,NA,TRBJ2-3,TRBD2,CASSQTGLAGATDTQYF,TGCGCCAGCAGCCAAACAGGACTAGCGGGAGCAACAGATACGCAGTATTTT
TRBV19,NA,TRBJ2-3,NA,CASSIAADTDTQYF,TGTGCCAGTAGTATAGCGGCAGACACAGATACGCAGTATTTT
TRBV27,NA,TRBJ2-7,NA,CASSLRGEQYF,TGTGCCAGCAGTTTACGGGGCGAGCAGTACTTC
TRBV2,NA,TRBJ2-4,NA,CASALTFLAKNIQYF,TGTGCCAGTGCACTCACTTTCCTAGCCAAAAACATTCAGTACTTC
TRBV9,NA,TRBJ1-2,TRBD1,CASSPDRDYGYTF,TGTGCCAGCAGCCCCGACAGGGACTATGGCTACACCTTC
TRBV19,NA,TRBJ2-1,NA,CASSIGSRGFDEQFF,TGTGCCAGTAGTATAGGTTCTAGGGGGTTCGATGAGCAGTTCTTC
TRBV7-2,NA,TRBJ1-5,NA,CASSLDGVGNQPQHF,TGTGCCAGCAGCTTAGATGGGGTGGGCAATCAGCCCCAGCATTTT
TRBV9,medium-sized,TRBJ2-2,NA,CASSTRGSGNTGELFF,TGTGCCAGCAGCACCCGCGGTAGCGGGAACACCGGGGAGCTGTTTTTT
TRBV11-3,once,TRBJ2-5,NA,CASSLRANQETQYF,TGTGCCAGCAGCTTAAGGGCAAACCAAGAGACCCAGTACTTC
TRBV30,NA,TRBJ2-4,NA,CAWSMTEGSRGNIQYF,TGTGCCTGGAGTATGACGGAGGGCAGTCGGGGAAACATTCAGTACTTC
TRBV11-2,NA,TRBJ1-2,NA,CASSLERGRSNYGYTF,TGTGCCAGCAGCTTAGAGAGGGGCAGGTCTAACTATGGCTACACCTTC
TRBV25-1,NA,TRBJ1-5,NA,CASSLGTRGNQPQHF,TGTGCCAGCAGTCTTGGCACAAGAGGCAATCAGCCCCAGCATTTT
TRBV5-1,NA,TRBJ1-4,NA,CASSATGENEKLFF,TGCGCCAGCAGCGCGACAGGAGAGAATGAAAAACTGTTTTTT
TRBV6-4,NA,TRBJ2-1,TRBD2,CASILEAGGHSEQFF,TGTGCCAGCATCCTAGAAGCGGGAGGGCACAGTGAGCAGTTCTTC
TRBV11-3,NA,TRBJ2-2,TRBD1,CASSFAQGAIGELFF,TGTGCCAGCAGCTTCGCACAGGGGGCTATCGGGGAGCTGTTTTTT
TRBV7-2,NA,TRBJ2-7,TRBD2,CASSLWGLAGVNEQYF,TGTGCCAGCAGCTTATGGGGGCTAGCGGGAGTGAACGAGCAGTACTTC
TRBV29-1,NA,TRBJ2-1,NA,CSAPIQLMYNEQFF,TGCAGCGCGCCAATCCAATTAATGTACAATGAGCAGTTCTTC
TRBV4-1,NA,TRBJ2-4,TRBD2,CASSQNLGEGAKNIQYF,TGCGCCAGCAGCCAAAATCTTGGGGAGGGGGCCAAAAACATTCAGTACTTC
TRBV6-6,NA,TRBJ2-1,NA,CASSYPRGHSEQFF,TGTGCCAGCAGTTACCCGAGGGGACATAGTGAGCAGTTCTTC
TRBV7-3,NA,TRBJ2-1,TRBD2,CASSLILAGDEQFF,TGTGCCAGCAGCTTAATACTAGCGGGAGATGAGCAGTTCTTC